Each of the 15 T cell receptor beta chains below was sequenced from the same sample in a study of identical twins. TCRdb re-called the 5' RACE reads through MiXCR, storing one row per CDR3 protein. Here the sample spans roughly 250,000 distinct CDR3 sequences, 6.5% to 9% being singletons. This sample also belongs to another study, concerning yellow fever vaccine responses in identical twins.

The source material was CD8+ T cells sorted from blood. The receptors were gathered from a woman aged 18-29 years in good health.

This clonotype occurred a few times. The rearrangement uses TRBV12-3 or TRBV12-4 and TRBJ2-3; TRBD2 aligns across 9 bases. The CDR3 consists of 14 residues. J lost 3 bases, V lost 6 bases, and 4 bases had no gene match. CDR3 protein: CASRRLAETDTQYF. The CDR3 DNA follows: TGTGCCAGCAGGAGACTAGCGGAGACAGATACGCAGTATTTT.

V usage is TRBV15 and J usage is TRBJ2-5; D possibly corresponds to TRBD1 (6 bases). Germline lookup yields CDR1 LNHNV and CDR2 YYDKDF (reference sequence). Trimming stripped 8 bases from V and 5 bases from J, with 33 bases between. This CDR3 is 19 amino acids long. In DNA, the CDR3 is TGTGCCACCTCACGGCACCTGGGATGGATTCTAACGAGGGGGGAGACCCAGTACTTC. It encodes CATSRHLGWILTRGETQYF. Combining the CDR3 with reference TRBV15 and TRBJ2-5 gives the whole variable domain DAMVIQNPRYQVTQFGKPVTLSCSQTLNHNVMYWYQQKSSQAPKLLFHYYDKDFNNEADTPDNFQSRRPNTSFCFLDIRSPGLGDTAMYLCATSRHLGWILTRGETQYFGPGTRLLVL.

This clonotype was counted only a few times. The chain links TRBV28 to TRBJ1-5, with D possibly being TRBD1 (5 bases). Trimming took 4 bases from V and 1 from J, leaving 8 bases between them. Germline V gene lookup returns CDR1 MDHEN and CDR2 SYDVKM. The length of the CDR3 is 14 residues. The CDR3 loop is CASSWDGSNQPQHF. The DNA for the CDR3 is TGTGCCAGCAGTTGGGACGGAAGCAATCAGCCCCAGCATTTT.

The rearrangement links TRBV6-1 to TRBJ2-5, with TRBD1 matching over 8 bases. Germline V gives CDR1 MNHNS, CDR2 SASEGT. With 5 bases clipped from V and 2 bases from J, the junction kept 13 bases outside the gene matches. This CDR3 spans 17 amino acids. CDR3 sequence (DNA): TGTGCCAGCAGTATCGGACAGGGCGCAGGGGTACAAGAGACCCAGTACTTC. Encoded protein: CASSIGQGAGVQETQYF.

V is TRBV10-1 and J is TRBJ1-1; tentative D call: TRBD1 (6 bases). Germline V lookup: CDR1 WNHNN, CDR2 SYGVQD (reference sequence). Trimming left V 4 bases short and J 0 bases short, with 12 bases between. The length of the CDR3 is 15 residues. The CDR3 reads CASSGLTGLNTEAFF. In DNA form, the CDR3 reads TGCGCCAGCAGTGGACTGACAGGCCTGAACACTGAAGCTTTCTTT.

This clonotype was picked up a small number of times. The rearrangement joins TRBV6-5 to TRBJ2-7, with D possibly TRBD2 on 6 matching bases. There are 13 residues in the CDR3. V was pared by 3 bases and J by 2 bases, with 8 bases between. Germline loops: CDR1 MNHEY, CDR2 SVGAGI. The CDR3 DNA reads TGTGCCAGCAGTTATGGGGAGGCCTACGAGCAGTACTTC. Encoded protein: CASSYGEAYEQYF.

Only a few counts were recorded for this clonotype. CDR3 in amino acids: CASSQGGDPYEQYF. The CDR3 nucleotides read TGCGCCAGCAGCCAGGGAGGGGATCCCTACGAGCAGTACTTC. The chain employs TRBV4-1 and TRBJ2-7; 7 nucleotides line up with TRBD2. Losses at the gene ends were 3 bases for V and 2 bases for J; bases not matched to a gene: 4. The CDR3 covers 14 residues. Per the germline V gene, CDR1 is MGHRA and CDR2 is YSYEKL.

V is TRBV6-6 and J is TRBJ2-5; tentatively, D is TRBD1 (5 bases). V was cut by 6 bases and J by 7 bases, with 12 bases left in between. CDR1 and CDR2 from the germline V gene are MNHNY and SVGAGI (reference sequence). The CDR3 is 12 amino acids. The CDR3 here is CASSPYQGTQYF. The CDR3 nucleotides are TGTGCCAGCAGCCCCTACCAGGGGACCCAGTACTTC.

Only a few counts were recorded for this clonotype. The chain carries TRBV28 and TRBJ1-5; no clear D gene. The CDR3 spans 15 residues. Germline CDR1 and CDR2: MDHEN and SYDVKM. V lost 5 bases, J lost 5 bases, and 16 bases lay in between. The DNA for the CDR3 is TGTGCCAGCAGTCCAAGTGACGGATACTATCAGCCCCAGCATTTT. It yields the protein CASSPSDGYYQPQHF.

The table lists this clonotype with a few counts. This chain uses TRBV2 with TRBJ2-1; D gene uncertain. In germline, CDR1 is SNHLY, CDR2 FYNNEI. This CDR3 region has 12 residues. With 3 bases removed from V and 6 bases from J, the gap between germline ends came to 6 bases. The CDR3 region is CASSDIINEQFF. The CDR3 DNA reads as TGTGCCAGCAGTGATATTATCAATGAGCAGTTCTTC.

In its sample, this clonotype was seen many times. This chain links TRBV28 with TRBJ2-2, with 14 bases aligning to TRBD2. CDR3 length: 18 amino acids. Looked up from germline, CDR1 is MDHEN and CDR2 is SYDVKM. Trimming cost V 5 bases and J 2 bases; bases outside gene matches: 7. The CDR3 is CASSPRTSGGSNTGELFF. For the CDR3, the DNA is TGTGCCAGCAGTCCAAGGACTAGCGGGGGGAGTAACACCGGGGAGCTGTTTTTT.

The V call is TRBV4-1, the J call TRBJ2-7; D unclear. CDR3 length: 14 residues. Germline lookup yields CDR1 MGHRA and CDR2 YSYEKL. Deletions cut 0 bases from V and 0 bases from J, with 6 bases between. In nucleotides, the CDR3 is TGCGCCAGCAGCCAAGAAGAGAGCTCCTACGAGCAGTACTTC. Amino acid sequence: CASSQEESSYEQYF.

The sample holds many counts of this clonotype. This chain uses TRBV7-9 with TRBJ2-5; 7 nucleotides align to TRBD1. The CDR3 runs 14 residues. Trimming removed 5 bases from V and 2 bases from J; junction bases left unmatched: 5. Per germline, CDR1 SEHNR and CDR2 FQNEAQ (reference sequence). The CDR3 DNA follows: TGTGCCAGCAGCCTCCTGGGACAGCAAGAGACCCAGTACTTC. It encodes CASSLLGQQETQYF.

This clonotype was observed a handful of times. The chain has TRBV10-1 and TRBJ1-1; no reliable D call. The germline gives CDR1 WNHNN, CDR2 SYGVQD (reference sequence). This CDR3 is built from 15 residues. Trimming took off 2 bases at V and 4 bases at J, with 14 bases between the two ends. The CDR3 nucleotides read TGCGCCAGCAGTGAGCTGGCGGAATGGGGCACTGAAGCTTTCTTT. Translating gives CASSELAEWGTEAFF.

The V call is TRBV27, the J call TRBJ1-5, with 10 bases aligning to TRBD1. The germline gives CDR1 MNHEY, CDR2 SMNVEV (reference sequence). V was pared by 5 bases and J by 6 bases, with 7 bases of the junction left unmatched. This CDR3 has 15 amino acids. CDR3 protein: CASSPWTGGSQPQHF. In DNA, the CDR3 is TGTGCCAGCAGTCCATGGACAGGGGGGAGTCAGCCCCAGCATTTT.